This TCR beta chain derives from a study of identifying expanded T cells in peripheral blood. Healthy donors had no documented immune events, such as infections, while sampled. Points from the study as a whole: About 1.2 clones differed between technical replicates, versus approximately 16 and 19 over time. Clone count variance between approximately two-week samples rose with total template count.

A note on this clone: As yet, its antigen is unknown.

Only in-frame clones appear in the TCRdb table, and some are missing; sequencing was by immunoSEQ multiplex PCR. The table has under 110,000 clones, approximately 90% seen once. Germline CDR1 is MNHEY and CDR2 is SMNVEV (reference sequence). The length of the CDR3 is 14 residues. V lost 6 bases, J lost 3 bases, and 4 bases stayed unmatched. The source is a person aged 18 to 70 in good health. Source material: blood. The rearrangement joins TRBV27 to TRBJ2-2, with 7 nucleotides matching TRBD2. The CDR3 loop reads CASRRGGDTGELFF. The CDR3 DNA sequence: TGTGCCAGCAGGCGCGGGGGAGACACCGGGGAGCTGTTTTTT.